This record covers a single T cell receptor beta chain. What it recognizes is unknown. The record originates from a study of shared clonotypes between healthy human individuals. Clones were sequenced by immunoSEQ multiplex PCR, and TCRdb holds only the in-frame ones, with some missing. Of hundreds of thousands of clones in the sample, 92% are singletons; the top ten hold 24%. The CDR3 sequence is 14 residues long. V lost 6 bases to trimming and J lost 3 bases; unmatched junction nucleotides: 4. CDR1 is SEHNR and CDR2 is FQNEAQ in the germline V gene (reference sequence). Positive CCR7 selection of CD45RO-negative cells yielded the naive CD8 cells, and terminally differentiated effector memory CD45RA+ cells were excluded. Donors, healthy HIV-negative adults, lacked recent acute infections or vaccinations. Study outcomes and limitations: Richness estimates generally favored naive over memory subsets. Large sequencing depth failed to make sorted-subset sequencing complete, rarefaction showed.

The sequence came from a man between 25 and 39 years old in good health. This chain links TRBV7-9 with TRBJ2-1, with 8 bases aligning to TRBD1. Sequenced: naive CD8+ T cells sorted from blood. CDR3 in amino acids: CASRQGAGYNEQFF. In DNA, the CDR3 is TGTGCCAGCAGGCAGGGGGCAGGCTACAATGAGCAGTTCTTC.